Sequencing of this T cell receptor (beta chain) was carried out in a study of response to subunit inactivated influenza vaccine. A word on this clonotype: Its antigen remains unidentified.

TCRdb re-called the RT-PCR reads through MiXCR, storing one row per CDR3 protein. This sample has about 520,000 distinct CDR3 sequences, with around 7.7% found just once. Points from the study as a whole: That few new T cells are recruited by each seasonal influenza vaccination was the authors' suggestion.

The germline V and J ends were trimmed by 2 bases and 3 bases, with 15 bases remaining between them. Germline assignment: CDR1 MDHEN and CDR2 SYDVKM. The CDR3 spans 16 residues. The TCR originated in a man aged 50-75 years who received an inactivated influenza vaccine. The source was PBMCs from blood, collected roughly 24 months after vaccination. The J gene is TRBJ2-3, the V gene TRBV28, with D possibly matching TRBD2 (6 bases). The CDR3 DNA is TGTGCCAGCAGTTTAAGGGGAGCGGGCCGAACAGATACGCAGTATTTT. Amino acid sequence: CASSLRGAGRTDTQYF.